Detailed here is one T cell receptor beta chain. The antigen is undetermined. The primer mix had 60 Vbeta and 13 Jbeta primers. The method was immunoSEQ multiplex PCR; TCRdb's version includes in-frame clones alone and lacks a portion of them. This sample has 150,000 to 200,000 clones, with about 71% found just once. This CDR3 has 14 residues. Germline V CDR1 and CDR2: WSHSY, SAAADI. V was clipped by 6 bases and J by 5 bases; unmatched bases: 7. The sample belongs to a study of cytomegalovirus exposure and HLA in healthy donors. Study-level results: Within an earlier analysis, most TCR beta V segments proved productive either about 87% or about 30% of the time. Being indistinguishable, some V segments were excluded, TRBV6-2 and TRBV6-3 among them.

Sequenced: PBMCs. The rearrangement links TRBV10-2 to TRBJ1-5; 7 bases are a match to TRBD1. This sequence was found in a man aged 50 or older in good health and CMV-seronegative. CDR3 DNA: TGCGCCAGCAGGGAGATACAGGGGCATCAGCCCCAGCATTTT. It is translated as CASREIQGHQPQHF.